The 9 T cell receptor beta chains listed next were all sequenced from one sample in a study of regulatory T cells in long-lasting Graves disease. Combining iRepertoire HTBI primers with Arm-PCR of CDR3 regions, the authors built TCR beta libraries. TCRdb ran MiXCR on the multiplex PCR reads and lists one entry per CDR3 protein. The sample includes 550,000 or so distinct CDR3 sequences, approximately 12% of them seen just once. Described time point: newly diagnosed GD, antithyroid drugs for less than 3 months. Following extraction of RNA from PBMCs, that RNA was used to make the TCR library. The sample was also linked to a second study, of T cells in Graves' hyperthyroidism and ophthalmopathy.

The source material was peripheral blood mononuclear cells (PBMCs), sampled at new diagnosis, from a patient treated with antithyroid drugs. All receptors derive from a woman aged 25 to 45 with Graves disease.

The chain recombines TRBV20-1 with TRBJ1-5; no clear D. Germline loops: CDR1 DFQATT, CDR2 SNEGSKA (reference sequence). The CDR3 runs 12 residues. Trimming left V 6 bases short and J 6 bases short, with 12 bases between. The DNA of the CDR3 is TGCAGTGCCCTTAGAGGCACTCAGCCCCAGCATTTT. This gives the protein CSALRGTQPQHF.

The chain uses TRBV25-1 and TRBJ1-4; TRBD1 matches 9 bases. With V trimmed by 4 bases and J by 5 bases, 5 bases remained unmatched. In germline, CDR1 is MGHDK, CDR2 SYGVNS. This CDR3 has 15 amino acids. Here the CDR3 reads CASSVGTGLNEKLFF. CDR3 coding DNA: TGTGCCAGCAGTGTAGGGACAGGGTTAAATGAAAAACTGTTTTTT.

CDR3 loop: CASSKQGRVNYGYTF. DNA of the CDR3: TGTGCCAGCAGTAAACAGGGACGAGTTAACTATGGCTACACCTTC. V and J are TRBV6-1 and TRBJ1-2; perhaps TRBD1 as D (6 bases). The CDR3 totals 15 residues. Per the germline V gene, CDR1 is MNHNS and CDR2 is SASEGT. The germline V and J ends were trimmed by 5 bases and 1 base, with 14 bases remaining between them.

This clonotype was observed a few times. The V and J genes are TRBV13 and TRBJ2-7; possible D gene TRBD1, 5 bases. The CDR3 loop spans 14 amino acids. CDR1 is PRHDT and CDR2 is FYEKMQ in the germline V gene (reference sequence). The V gene lost 5 bases and the J gene lost 3 bases, with 14 bases spanning the gap. The CDR3 is CASSGPDTHYEQYF. The DNA for the CDR3 is TGTGCCAGCAGCGGCCCGGACACCCACTACGAGCAGTACTTC.

This clonotype was picked up many times. The chain has TRBV19 and TRBJ2-7, with unresolved D. This CDR3 comprises 14 residues. V lost 6 bases, J lost 0 bases, and 12 bases lay in between. Germline CDR1 is LNHDA and CDR2 is SQIVND (reference sequence). The CDR3 coding sequence is TGTGCCAGTAGAAGGCTACCGAGCTCCTACGAGCAGTACTTC. This encodes CASRRLPSSYEQYF.

This clonotype has ten or more counts. The V call is TRBV27, the J call TRBJ2-5; D is uncertain. This CDR3 has 16 amino acids. Between the trimmed V and J ends, which lost 5 bases and 0 bases, there was a span of 16 bases. CDR1 is MNHEY, CDR2 SMNVEV, per germline (reference sequence). The DNA for the CDR3 is TGTGCCAGCAGTCCCCGCGCAGGCTTGTACCAAGAGACCCAGTACTTC. It translates to CASSPRAGLYQETQYF.

This clonotype was found many times. J is TRBJ2-2 and V is TRBV11-2; D is unclear. Germline-derived CDR1 and CDR2 are SGHAT and FQNNGV. V lost 1 base and J lost 7, with 7 bases in between. The CDR3 is 13 residues long. The CDR3 reads CASSLVVGGELFF. CDR3 nucleotides: TGTGCCAGCAGCTTAGTAGTGGGCGGGGAGCTGTTTTTT.

This clonotype was seen many times. The chain is built from TRBV30 and TRBJ1-2, with D perhaps TRBD1 (5 bases). The CDR3 totals 15 residues. Between the trimmed V and J ends, which lost 2 bases and 2 bases, there was a span of 15 bases. Germline V gene sequence: CDR1 GTSNPN, CDR2 SVGIG (reference sequence). The CDR3 region is CAWSRDLTGNYGYTF. The DNA of the CDR3 is TGTGCCTGGAGTAGGGACCTTACCGGAAACTATGGCTACACCTTC.

In this sample, this clonotype turned up many times. The chain combines TRBV6-4 with TRBJ2-7; possibly TRBD1 for D (6 bases). CDR1 is MRHNA, CDR2 SNTAGT, per germline. Deletions cut 5 bases from V and 6 bases from J, with 14 bases between. The CDR3 loop spans 13 amino acids. CDR3: CASSYTGFGEQYF. The CDR3 DNA sequence: TGTGCCAGCAGTTACACAGGGTTTGGCGAGCAGTACTTC.